This entry concerns a single T cell receptor beta chain. V lost 5 bases to trimming and J lost 4 bases, with 9 bases between them. The CDR3 is made up of 13 amino acids. Germline V gene sequence: CDR1 MRHNA, CDR2 SNTAGT. The cohort comprised adults aged roughly 18 to 90 years residing in 24 US areas. Donors were grouped by their self-reported clinical history. This entry belongs to a study of blood T cell repertoires in COVID-19. Study at large: Samples of COVID-19 (acute and convalescent) were obtained from the United States, Italy and Spain.

Study processing details: By means of reference gene primer amplification, nucleated cell counts were estimated. Assay: immunoSEQ multiplex PCR; the TCRdb copy retains only in-frame clones and omits some. That table supplies the V and J calls and clone size; D and trimming were determined from the DNA. Of hundreds of thousands of clones listed, around 87% were seen once; the top ten hold about 6%. The chain recombines TRBV6-4 with TRBJ1-5; weak D call: TRBD1 (5 bases). The sequenced sample was PBMCs or T cells enriched from blood (not recorded which). This clonotype was sampled from a woman under 40 with acute COVID-19. As DNA, the CDR3 is TGTGCCAGCAGTATACAGGAGAATCAGCCCCAGCATTTT. Translation: CASSIQENQPQHF.